This T cell receptor beta chain was recovered during a study of regulatory T cells in long-lasting Graves disease. Findings of the study overall: Persistent Graves' patients possessed reduced TCR diversity relative to recently diagnosed ones. Persistent disease samples used TRBV28, TRBJ1-2 and TRBJ2-5 preferentially.

CDR1 is MDHEN, CDR2 SYDVKM, per germline. V was shortened by 4 bases and J by 0 bases, with 9 bases between the two germline ends. The CDR3 runs to 14 residues. Time point denoted: persistent/refractory GD, antithyroid drugs over 5 years with positive TRAb. RNA extracted from PBMCs served as the sequencing template. Arm-PCR of CDR3 regions with iRepertoire HTBI primers generated TCR beta libraries. Each CDR3 protein is one row after TCRdb ran MiXCR on the multiplex PCR reads. This sample has 400,000 to 500,000 distinct CDR3 sequences, with over 20% found just once. This clonotype came up many times. What it binds is unknown.

This clonotype was sampled from a female donor with Graves disease. The chain uses TRBV28 and TRBJ1-1; D is ambiguous. The sample was peripheral blood mononuclear cells (PBMCs), taken when the disease was refractory, from a patient treated with antithyroid drugs. The CDR3 region has the DNA TGTGCCAGCAGTTCATGGACGATGAACACTGAAGCTTTCTTT. The encoded protein is CASSSWTMNTEAFF.